The present T cell receptor beta chain was sequenced within a study of blood T cell repertoires in COVID-19. Looking at the study overall: T cells, B-cell-depleted T cells, or PBMCs supplied cDNA or gDNA.

Enrolment of Seattle patients took place during active infection, and they were followed longitudinally. Per the study methods: Amplified reference gene primers provided the basis for estimating nucleated cell counts. Generated by immunoSEQ multiplex PCR, the TCRdb table keeps only in-frame clones and is missing some. From that table come the V and J calls and clone size; the DNA was used to work out D and trimming. This repertoire shows 300,000 to 350,000 clones, 87% found once; its top ten account for 9.9%. This CDR3 has 13 residues. Per germline, CDR1 GTSNPN and CDR2 SVGIG (reference sequence). Trimming took 6 bases from V and 0 from J, leaving 9 bases between them.

The chain uses TRBV30 and TRBJ1-5; no clear D gene. Sequenced sample: peripheral blood. This receptor was taken from a man younger than 40 with COVID-19, enrolled during active disease. CDR3 sequence: CACGSHSNQPQHF. CDR3 DNA: TGTGCCTGCGGATCACATAGCAATCAGCCCCAGCATTTT.